These T cell receptor beta chains were read from a single sample in a study of cytomegalovirus exposure and HLA in healthy donors. Clones were read by immunoSEQ multiplex PCR, and TCRdb kept only the in-frame ones, dropping some. The table records 100,000 or so clones, about 90% of them present only once. Sequenced: PBMCs. The receptor source for this set is a man younger than 35 in good health and CMV-seropositive. CDR3s include the opening cysteine and the closing phenylalanine or tryptophan.

j_gene: TRBJ2-7
v_gene: TRBV5-6
CDR3aa: CASSGEDRPYEQYF

j_gene: TRBJ1-2
v_gene: TRBV27
CDR3aa: CASSRYTTGGTGGGYGYTF

j_gene: TRBJ2-5
v_gene: TRBV28
CDR3aa: CASIKGQVGETQYF

j_gene: TRBJ2-2
v_gene: TRBV28
CDR3aa: CASSSPSELHYTGELFF

j_gene: TRBJ2-1
v_gene: TRBV7-3
CDR3aa: CASSLNRAYNEQFF

j_gene: TRBJ2-5
v_gene: TRBV19
CDR3aa: CASSYLAGMGETQYF

j_gene: TRBJ2-1
v_gene: TRBV7-2
CDR3aa: CASSPKTSGSEQFF

j_gene: TRBJ2-1
v_gene: TRBV27
CDR3aa: CASSSYSYNEQFF

j_gene: TRBJ2-5
v_gene: TRBV5-8
CDR3aa: CASTQGLAGYQETQYF

j_gene: TRBJ2-7
v_gene: TRBV2
CDR3aa: CASSEVFPGTYEQYF

j_gene: TRBJ1-2
v_gene: TRBV25-1
CDR3aa: CASSEYFGREEGYTF

j_gene: TRBJ1-4
v_gene: TRBV25-1
CDR3aa: CASSVDTGLANEKLFF

j_gene: TRBJ2-7
v_gene: TRBV28
CDR3aa: CASSPSGQGRFEQYF

j_gene: TRBJ2-7
v_gene: TRBV5-5
CDR3aa: CASSWGLDLTYEQYF

j_gene: TRBJ2-5
v_gene: TRBV4-3
CDR3aa: CASSQGVGHDQETQYF

j_gene: TRBJ2-2
v_gene: TRBV5-6
CDR3aa: CASSSNRGDRNTGELFF

j_gene: TRBJ2-1
v_gene: TRBV5-1
CDR3aa: CASSLDGVTYNEQFF

j_gene: TRBJ1-3
v_gene: TRBV5-1
CDR3aa: CASSTQGQGNTIYF